These 12 T cell receptor beta chains share one sample of origin, sequenced in a study of tumor-infiltrating lymphocytes in localized non-small cell lung cancer. Clones were read by immunoSEQ multiplex PCR, and TCRdb kept only the in-frame ones, dropping some. The sample consists of roughly 7,000 clones, just under 75% of them appearing once. The sample was lung tumor tissue. The receptor source for this set is a human donor with non-small cell lung cancer.

The chain couples TRBV6-1 to TRBJ1-1, with TRBD1 as a possible D gene (6 bases). This CDR3 is 14 amino acids long. The germline V gene encodes CDR1 MNHNS and CDR2 SASEGT. Trimming stripped 1 base from V and 0 bases from J, with 6 bases between. The CDR3 loop is CASSEGTVNTEAFF. The DNA of the CDR3 is TGTGCCAGCAGTGAAGGGACAGTGAACACTGAAGCTTTCTTT.

The V and J genes are TRBV5-4 and TRBJ2-3; D is undetermined. Germline V gives CDR1 SGHNT, CDR2 YYREEE (reference sequence). Trimming pared 4 bases from V and 2 bases from J, leaving 5 bases between. This CDR3 is 12 amino acids long. The CDR3 reads CASSVHTDTQYF. As DNA, the CDR3 is TGTGCCAGCAGCGTTCACACAGATACGCAGTATTTT. Variable domain in full (rest from reference TRBV5-4 and TRBJ2-3): ETGVTQSPTHLIKTRGQQVTLRCSSQSGHNTVSWYQQALGQGPQFIFQYYREEENGRGNFPPRFSGLQFPNYSSELNVNALELDDSALYLCASSVHTDTQYFGPGTRLTVL.

This clone was recorded a few times. V and J are TRBV6-5 and TRBJ1-4; D not resolved. The length of the CDR3 is 15 residues. Germline V lookup: CDR1 MNHEY, CDR2 SVGAGI. V was cut by 2 bases and J by 3 bases, with 10 bases left in between. Here the CDR3 reads CASSYGGRANEKLFF. The CDR3 DNA is TGTGCCAGCAGTTACGGCGGGAGAGCTAATGAAAAACTGTTTTTT.

V and J are TRBV30 and TRBJ2-2, with TRBD1 identical over 7 bases. The CDR3 loop spans 14 amino acids. V shed 3 bases and J 1 base; nucleotides not matched to a gene: 2. In germline, CDR1 is GTSNPN, CDR2 SVGIG (reference sequence). For the CDR3, the DNA is TGTGCCTGGAGCAGGACAGGGAACACCGGGGAGCTGTTTTTT. The encoded protein is CAWSRTGNTGELFF.

This clone was observed a few times. The V call is TRBV11-3, the J call TRBJ2-3; D gene uncertain. V was trimmed by 1 base and J by 1 base, leaving 15 bases between them. This CDR3 region has 17 residues. The germline V gene encodes CDR1 SGHNT and CDR2 YENEEA. CDR3 region: CASSLVESLWGTDTQYF. The CDR3 DNA is TGTGCCAGCAGCTTAGTAGAGTCGCTTTGGGGCACAGATACGCAGTATTTT. Variable domain in full (rest from reference TRBV11-3 and TRBJ2-3): EAGVVQSPRYKIIEKKQPVAFWCNPISGHNTLYWYLQNLGQGPELLIRYENEEAVDDSQLPKDRFSAERLKGVDSTLKIQPAELGDSAVYLCASSLVESLWGTDTQYFGPGTRLTVL.

Worth noting for this clone: Additional DNA sequences in this sample encode the identical CDR3. The V gene is TRBV29-1, the J gene TRBJ2-1; 7 positions match TRBD1. This CDR3 has 12 residues. V lost 5 bases to trimming and J lost 8 bases; unmatched junction nucleotides: 6. Germline V gene sequence: CDR1 SQVTM, CDR2 ANQGSEA. The CDR3 reads CSVRGQFDEQFF. CDR3 DNA: TGCAGCGTTCGGGGACAGTTCGATGAGCAGTTCTTC.

By sample share, this clone is large. The chain employs TRBV11-2 and TRBJ1-6; D gene unclear. CDR3 length: 13 residues. V was cut by 0 bases and J by 10 bases, with 7 bases left in between. The germline V gene encodes CDR1 SGHAT and CDR2 FQNNGV. CDR3 region: CASSLDLGSPLHF. In DNA, the CDR3 is TGTGCCAGCAGCTTAGATCTAGGGTCACCCCTCCACTTT.

This clone has just a few counts. V usage is TRBV19 and J usage is TRBJ2-7, with D tentatively TRBD2 (6 bases). Germline CDR1 and CDR2: LNHDA and SQIVND (reference sequence). The V and J ends lost 5 bases and 0 bases respectively, with 14 bases between them. CDR3 size: 15 residues. The chain's CDR3 is CASSPPGLSSYEQYF. For the CDR3, the DNA is TGTGCCAGTAGTCCCCCGGGACTGAGCTCCTACGAGCAGTACTTC.

The chain has TRBV7-2 and TRBJ2-7; D may be TRBD2 (7 bases). The length of the CDR3 is 14 residues. The V gene's germline CDR1 is SGHTA and CDR2 FQGNSA. Trimming shortened V by 1 base and J by 5 bases, and 12 bases separated the two germline ends. The CDR3 sequence is CASSLVGAGDEQYF. CDR3 coding DNA: TGTGCCAGCAGCTTAGTGGGGGCGGGAGACGAGCAGTACTTC.

This rearrangement joins TRBV30 to TRBJ1-6; D perhaps matches TRBD1 (5 bases). Germline V gene sequence: CDR1 GTSNPN, CDR2 SVGIG (reference sequence). Trimming pared 2 bases from V and 9 bases from J, leaving 17 bases between. The CDR3 extends over 15 amino acids. The CDR3 region is CAWSTRGQGSSPLHF. In DNA form, the CDR3 reads TGTGCCTGGAGTACCCGAGGGCAGGGATCTTCACCCCTCCACTTT. The full variable domain, with the rest looked up from reference TRBV30 and TRBJ1-6, is SQTIHQWPATLVQPVGSPLSLECTVEGTSNPNLYWYRQAAGRGLQLLFYSVGIGQISSEVPQNLSASRPQDRQFILSSKKLLLSDSGFYLCAWSTRGQGSSPLHFGNGTRLTVT.

The gene calls are TRBV30 and TRBJ2-3, with 8 positions matching TRBD2. Germline V lookup: CDR1 GTSNPN, CDR2 SVGIG (reference sequence). Germline trimming cut 0 bases from V and 5 bases from J; bases unmatched to any gene: 4. The CDR3 loop spans 14 amino acids. The CDR3 region is CAWSVRGGVDTQYF. The CDR3 DNA sequence: TGTGCCTGGAGTGTACGGGGGGGTGTAGATACGCAGTATTTT.

The chain is built from TRBV9 and TRBJ2-3; D is perhaps TRBD2 (6 bases). V was shortened by 0 bases and J by 2 bases, with 13 bases between the two germline ends. The germline gives CDR1 SGDLS, CDR2 YYNGEE. CDR3 length: 16 amino acids. In DNA form, the CDR3 reads TGTGCCAGCAGCGTAGGGATTAGCGGTGTCACAGATACGCAGTATTTT. As protein: CASSVGISGVTDTQYF.